The rows below give T cell receptor beta chains drawn from one sample of a study of shared clonotypes between healthy human individuals. Clones were sequenced by immunoSEQ multiplex PCR, and TCRdb holds only the in-frame ones, with some missing. The table records more than 500,000 clones, 90% to 97% of them present only once. The specimen sequenced was naive CD4+ T cells sorted from blood. Every receptor here comes from a woman aged 30 to 39 in good health. Both conserved end residues are part of each CDR3. Fields, in order: J gene, V gene, D gene, clone size, CDR3 protein, CDR3 DNA. D genes are given only for firm matches. The size of a clone is reported for some rows only, either as once, few or many, or as a class for expanded clones.

TRBJ2-7 TRBV11-3 . once CASSLSGLISYEQYF TGTGCCAGCAGCTTATCGGGCCTGATCTCCTACGAGCAGTACTTC
TRBJ2-7 TRBV5-8 . . CASSLDTYEQYF TGTGCCAGCAGCTTGGACACCTACGAGCAGTACTTC
TRBJ2-3 TRBV2 . . CASSDAEGLTDTQYF TGTGCCAGCAGTGACGCGGAAGGACTGACAGATACGCAGTATTTT
TRBJ2-2 TRBV5-1 . . CASSLGWTENTGELFF TGCGCCAGCAGCTTGGGGTGGACTGAAAACACCGGGGAGCTGTTTTTT
TRBJ1-1 TRBV28 . once CASSSGLPDTEAFF TGTGCCAGCAGTTCGGGACTGCCGGACACTGAAGCTTTCTTT
TRBJ2-7 TRBV4-2 . . CASSPPGRGDGEQYF TGTGCCAGCAGCCCCCCGGGCAGGGGGGACGGGGAGCAGTACTTC
TRBJ2-2 TRBV7-6 . few CASSLQFTGELFF TGTGCCAGCAGCCTCCAATTCACCGGGGAGCTGTTTTTT
TRBJ1-3 TRBV11-2 . . CASSLARGPGNTIYF TGTGCCAGCAGCTTGGCCCGCGGCCCTGGAAACACCATATATTTT
TRBJ2-7 TRBV6-5 . once CASSYSSVTYEQYF TGTGCCAGCAGTTACTCATCCGTAACCTACGAGCAGTACTTC
TRBJ2-7 TRBV9 . once CASSVAGAVQIYEQYF TGTGCCAGCAGCGTAGCTGGGGCAGTGCAGATCTACGAGCAGTACTTC
TRBJ2-7 TRBV11-2 TRBD2 once CASSRGGSYEQYF TGTGCCAGCAGCCGGGGGGGCTCCTACGAGCAGTACTTC
TRBJ1-3 TRBV18 . . CASSPRTVEASGNTIYF TGTGCCAGCTCACCCCGGACCGTGGAAGCCTCTGGAAACACCATATATTTT
TRBJ2-5 TRBV2 . . CASSSGGAETQYF TGTGCCAGCAGTTCTGGTGGCGCAGAGACCCAGTACTTC
TRBJ2-7 TRBV6-5 TRBD1 . CASSYGDRVIYEQYF TGTGCCAGCAGTTACGGAGACAGGGTAATCTACGAGCAGTACTTC
TRBJ2-7 TRBV10-1 . . CASSESPGYEQYF TGCGCCAGCAGTGAATCTCCGGGGTACGAGCAGTACTTC
TRBJ2-5 TRBV5-4 TRBD2 . CASSLGLADKGQETQYF TGTGCCAGCAGCTTGGGACTAGCGGATAAGGGACAAGAGACCCAGTACTTC
TRBJ1-1 TRBV6-1 . once CASSRYANTEAFF TGTGCCAGCAGTCGATATGCGAACACTGAAGCTTTCTTT
TRBJ2-3 TRBV15 . once CATSRDRFPRTDTQYF TGTGCCACCAGCAGAGATCGGTTTCCCCGCACAGATACGCAGTATTTT
TRBJ1-5 TRBV28 TRBD1 . CASSLSQGNQPQHF TGTGCCAGCAGTTTGTCACAGGGGAATCAGCCCCAGCATTTT
TRBJ1-2 TRBV28 . . CASSSSAQLGSLRAGGYTF TGTGCCAGCAGTTCCTCCGCCCAATTGGGATCCCTTAGAGCGGGGGGCTACACCTTC
TRBJ1-5 TRBV28 . . CASTPPDRPNQPQHF TGTGCCAGCACTCCCCCGGATCGGCCCAATCAGCCCCAGCATTTT
TRBJ1-3 TRBV7-9 . few CASSSVGTGNTIYF TGTGCCAGCAGCTCGGTAGGGACTGGAAACACCATATATTTT
TRBJ1-5 TRBV2 TRBD1 . CASSAGTGVFQPQHF TGTGCCAGCAGTGCCGGGACAGGGGTTTTCCAGCCCCAGCATTTT
TRBJ2-1 TRBV6-5 . . CASSRSGRSYNEQFF TGTGCCAGCAGTAGGAGCGGTAGGTCCTACAATGAGCAGTTCTTC
TRBJ2-1 TRBV20-1 . . CSASRRDEQFF TGCAGTGCTAGCCGACGCGATGAGCAGTTCTTC
TRBJ2-2 TRBV2 . . CASRRKSNTGELFF TGTGCCAGCAGGCGGAAATCGAACACCGGGGAGCTGTTTTTT
TRBJ2-1 TRBV5-4 TRBD2 . CASSYPHGGGKYNEQFF TGTGCCAGCAGCTACCCCCACGGGGGAGGGAAGTACAATGAGCAGTTCTTC
TRBJ2-3 TRBV25-1 TRBD2 . CASSEKRREALTDTQYF TGTGCCAGCAGTGAAAAACGGCGGGAGGCACTCACAGATACGCAGTATTTT
TRBJ1-1 TRBV28 . . CAISETLNTEAFF TGTGCCATATCTGAGACGTTGAACACTGAAGCTTTCTTT
TRBJ2-2 TRBV19 . once CASSAGTWELFF TGTGCCAGTAGTGCAGGGACCTGGGAGCTGTTTTTT
TRBJ1-2 TRBV25-1 . few CASSVTAYGYTF TGTGCCAGCAGTGTGACCGCCTATGGCTACACCTTC
TRBJ2-7 TRBV6-6 . . CASSYTAGSSYEQYF TGTGCCAGCAGTTACACGGCAGGGTCCTCCTACGAGCAGTACTTC
TRBJ2-3 TRBV5-1 . . CASSPTERYTQYF TGCGCCAGCAGTCCGACTGAACGCTATACGCAGTATTTT
TRBJ2-3 TRBV6-1 . . CASSVRTLGTDTQYF TGTGCCAGCAGTGTTCGGACCCTAGGCACAGATACGCAGTATTTT
TRBJ2-2 TRBV28 . . CASSSPGVPFSGELFF TGTGCCAGCAGTTCTCCCGGCGTCCCCTTCTCCGGGGAGCTGTTTTTT
TRBJ2-3 TRBV6-5 . . CASSRADDIADTQYF TGTGCCAGCAGCCGGGCTGACGACATCGCAGATACGCAGTATTTT
TRBJ1-1 TRBV28 TRBD1 . CASSSAGGPNTEAFF TGTGCCAGCAGTTCCGCAGGGGGACCGAACACTGAAGCTTTCTTT
TRBJ2-3 TRBV11-2 . . CASSPGFKRGSYF TGTGCCAGCAGCCCCGGCTTCAAAAGGGGTTCGTATTTT
TRBJ2-1 TRBV29-1 TRBD1 . CSWTGDNEQFF TGCAGCTGGACAGGGGACAATGAGCAGTTCTTC
TRBJ1-5 TRBV2 TRBD1 . CASSDGTGGNQPQHF TGTGCCAGCAGTGATGGGACAGGGGGCAATCAGCCCCAGCATTTT
TRBJ2-3 TRBV27 . . CASSLRVSLDTQYF TGTGCCAGCAGTTTAAGGGTCAGTCTGGATACGCAGTATTTT
TRBJ2-1 TRBV10-3 . . CASSGTGSSYNEQFF TGTGCCTCTTCCGGGACGGGAAGTTCCTACAATGAGCAGTTCTTC
TRBJ1-1 TRBV28 . . CASSLVGSEAFF TGTGCCAGCAGTTTAGTGGGGTCTGAAGCTTTCTTT
TRBJ1-1 TRBV7-9 TRBD1 . CASSSSTGKNTEAFF TGTGCCAGCAGCTCCTCGACAGGGAAGAACACTGAAGCTTTCTTT
TRBJ2-3 TRBV14 TRBD2 . CASSRLAGLTDTQYF TGTGCCAGCAGCCGGTTAGCGGGACTCACAGATACGCAGTATTTT
TRBJ2-7 TRBV13 . . CASSLGRVSYEQYF TGTGCCAGCAGCTTAGGCCGGGTCTCCTACGAGCAGTACTTC
TRBJ2-6 TRBV19 . . CASSIRGALGGANVLTF TGTGCCAGTAGTATTCGGGGGGCGCTGGGTGGGGCCAACGTCCTGACTTTC
TRBJ2-3 TRBV11-2 . . CASTPSGPSTDTQYF TGTGCCAGCACCCCCTCGGGACCCTCCACAGATACGCAGTATTTT
TRBJ2-5 TRBV11-1 . . CASSLGQVEETQYF TGTGCCAGCAGCTTAGGACAGGTGGAAGAGACCCAGTACTTC
TRBJ2-2 TRBV7-3 TRBD2 once CASSGLAGHPRDTGELFF TGTGCCAGCAGCGGGCTAGCGGGCCACCCCCGGGACACCGGGGAGCTGTTTTTT
TRBJ2-7 TRBV28 . once CASSLSRGVPSYEQYF TGTGCCAGCAGTTTATCTAGGGGGGTTCCCTCCTACGAGCAGTACTTC